Listed below are T cell receptor beta chains from one sample, sequenced in a study of cytomegalovirus exposure and HLA in healthy donors. TCRdb keeps only in-frame clones here, not all; method: immunoSEQ multiplex PCR. The sample carries 200,000 to 250,000 clones, roughly 85% recorded once. The sequenced sample was PBMCs. The receptors here all came from a woman between 18 and 29 years old in good health and CMV-seronegative. CDR3s include the opening cysteine and the closing phenylalanine or tryptophan. D genes are given only for firm matches. Clone sizes are given selectively: once, few, many, or a class where the clone is expanded.

>once|.|TRBJ1-1|TRBV6-5
CASSPSGVLRTEAFF
TGTGCCAGCAGTCCTTCAGGGGTACTCCGGACTGAAGCTTTCTTT
>few|.|TRBJ1-2|TRBV6-5
CASSYAKGAGYTF
TGTGCCAGCAGTTACGCGAAGGGTGCTGGCTACACCTTC
>few|.|TRBJ1-6|TRBV9
CASSVWGPPLHF
TGTGCCAGCAGCGTATGGGGGCCACCCCTCCACTTT
>.|.|TRBJ2-5|TRBV6-1
CASSNQRGETQYF
TGTGCCAGCAGTAATCAAAGGGGGGAGACCCAGTACTTC
>.|TRBD1|TRBJ1-2|TRBV27
CASGPQRDRGYTF
TGTGCCAGCGGGCCTCAACGGGACAGGGGCTACACCTTC
>.|.|TRBJ2-2|TRBV27
CASSYAVTGELFF
TGTGCCAGCAGTTACGCAGTCACCGGGGAGCTGTTTTTT
>.|.|TRBJ1-1|TRBV15
CATQQRGTEAFF
TGTGCCACCCAACAGAGGGGCACTGAAGCTTTCTTT
>.|TRBD2|TRBJ2-4|TRBV28
CASSLLAGRNIQYF
TGTGCCAGCAGTTTACTAGCGGGACGGAACATTCAGTACTTC
>once|.|TRBJ2-1|TRBV6-6
CATTKGVRYNEQFF
TGTGCCACTACAAAAGGGGTACGCTACAATGAGCAGTTCTTC
>.|TRBD2|TRBJ2-7|TRBV5-1
CASSLGEGSTYEQYF
TGCGCCAGCAGCTTGGGGGAGGGGTCGACCTACGAGCAGTACTTC
>few|TRBD2|TRBJ2-7|TRBV11-2
CASRTSGSGSYEQYF
TGTGCCAGCAGGACTAGCGGGAGTGGGTCCTACGAGCAGTACTTC
>few|TRBD1|TRBJ2-7|TRBV2
CAKGTGSSYEQYF
TGTGCCAAAGGGACAGGGAGCTCCTACGAGCAGTACTTC
>few|TRBD1|TRBJ1-1|TRBV27
CASRSTGEGSTEAFF
TGTGCCAGCAGATCTACAGGGGAGGGGAGCACTGAAGCTTTCTTT
>.|TRBD1|TRBJ1-6|TRBV5-1
CASSLVPRTGVLSSYNSPLHF
TGCGCCAGCAGCTTGGTTCCGAGGACAGGGGTCCTAAGCTCCTATAATTCACCCCTCCACTTT
>.|.|TRBJ2-5|TRBV5-1
CASSLGGTQETQYF
TGCGCCAGCAGCTTGGGAGGGACCCAAGAGACCCAGTACTTC
>.|TRBD1|TRBJ2-1|TRBV2
CASLRDRVDEQFF
TGTGCCAGCCTCCGGGACAGGGTAGATGAGCAGTTCTTC
>.|TRBD2|TRBJ2-1|TRBV30
CAWRFPSGGYNEQFF
TGTGCCTGGAGGTTCCCCAGCGGGGGGTACAATGAGCAGTTCTTC
>once|.|TRBJ2-5|TRBV5-1
CASSLASSLETQYF
TGCGCCAGCAGCTTGGCATCGTCTTTAGAGACCCAGTACTTC
>many|.|TRBJ1-3|TRBV7-3
CASTPKGQENTGGGNTIYF
TGTGCCAGCACCCCCAAGGGGCAGGAAAACACAGGAGGGGGAAACACCATATATTTT
>.|TRBD2|TRBJ2-7|TRBV9
CASSVAALAGEQYF
TGTGCCAGCAGCGTAGCAGCACTAGCGGGGGAGCAGTACTTC
>.|.|TRBJ1-2|TRBV5-1
CASSSGRRTDYGYTF
TGCGCCAGCAGCTCCGGCCGTCGAACAGACTATGGCTACACCTTC
>.|.|TRBJ2-3|TRBV30
CAWSANSASTDTQYF
TGTGCCTGGAGTGCCAACTCGGCCAGCACAGATACGCAGTATTTT
>.|.|TRBJ2-2|TRBV6-1
CATKRGTVNTGELFF
TGTGCCACCAAACGCGGGACAGTGAACACCGGGGAGCTGTTTTTT
>once|.|TRBJ1-4|TRBV28
CATTGATNEKLFF
TGTGCCACAACGGGGGCTACTAATGAAAAACTGTTTTTT
>.|TRBD1|TRBJ1-1|TRBV5-1
CASSSGQGSFF
TGCGCCAGCAGCTCGGGACAGGGGTCTTTCTTT
>few|TRBD2|TRBJ2-1|TRBV10-3
CAISGTSGTYNEQFF
TGTGCCATCAGTGGGACTAGCGGGACTTACAATGAGCAGTTCTTC
>.|TRBD1|TRBJ2-3|TRBV30
CAWSRGQGADTQYF
TGTGCCTGGAGCCGGGGCCAGGGGGCAGATACGCAGTATTTT
>.|.|TRBJ1-2|TRBV9
CASSVELIPDIYGYTF
TGTGCCAGCAGCGTAGAGCTCATTCCTGACATCTATGGCTACACCTTC
>.|.|TRBJ2-5|TRBV4-2
CASSQVKGSTQYF
TGTGCCAGCAGCCAAGTAAAGGGCTCGACCCAGTACTTC
>.|.|TRBJ1-1|TRBV30
CAWSGTAYTEAFF
TGTGCCTGGAGTGGGACAGCTTACACTGAAGCTTTCTTT
>.|.|TRBJ2-2|TRBV29-1
CSVGRGVNTGELFF
TGCAGCGTTGGCAGGGGCGTTAACACCGGGGAGCTGTTTTTT
>.|TRBD2|TRBJ2-1|TRBV7-6
CASSPLGGTSSYNEQFF
TGTGCCAGCAGCCCCCTCGGGGGGACGAGCTCCTACAATGAGCAGTTCTTC
>.|.|TRBJ2-3|TRBV19
CASSHDESSTDTQYF
TGTGCCAGTAGTCACGACGAATCTAGCACAGATACGCAGTATTTT
>.|TRBD1|TRBJ2-5|TRBV29-1
CSVEVATGGIQETQYF
TGCAGCGTTGAAGTGGCGACAGGGGGCATCCAGGAGACCCAGTACTTC
>.|.|TRBJ1-1|TRBV2
CASSGGRINTEAFF
TGTGCCAGCAGTGGGGGACGGATTAACACTGAAGCTTTCTTT
>.|TRBD2|TRBJ2-1|TRBV5-4
CASSPGLAGGSSYNEQFF
TGTGCCAGCAGCCCTGGACTAGCGGGAGGGAGCTCCTACAATGAGCAGTTCTTC
>.|.|TRBJ2-2|TRBV7-3
CASSAQGTPHPGELFF
TGTGCCAGCAGCGCGCAAGGGACTCCTCATCCCGGGGAGCTGTTTTTT
>.|TRBD2|TRBJ2-1|TRBV15
CATSRVAGVAYNEQFF
TGTGCCACCAGCAGAGTGGCGGGAGTGGCCTACAATGAGCAGTTCTTC
>.|.|TRBJ2-7|TRBV5-1
CASSLAETGYEQYF
TGCGCCAGCAGCTTGGCCGAGACAGGCTACGAGCAGTACTTC
>few|.|TRBJ1-2|TRBV5-5
CASSLVPGAKSNYGYTF
TGTGCCAGCAGCTTGGTGCCAGGGGCCAAATCTAACTATGGCTACACCTTC
>.|.|TRBJ2-7|TRBV11-2
CASSPDVTWSSYEQYF
TGTGCCAGCAGCCCCGACGTGACATGGAGCTCCTACGAGCAGTACTTC
>.|TRBD1|TRBJ1-6|TRBV25-1
CASSGLQGADSPLHF
TGTGCCAGCAGTGGGTTACAGGGGGCTGATTCACCCCTCCACTTT
>few|.|TRBJ1-2|TRBV6-1
CASSVGYGYTF
TGTGCCAGCAGTGTAGGCTATGGCTACACCTTC